Included here is one T cell receptor beta chain sequence, with context. Profiling relied on immunoSEQ multiplex PCR, and the TCRdb table lists in-frame clones only, not all of them. The sample lists 50,000 to 65,000 clones, 84% occurring once. After removal of 3 bases from V and 6 bases from J, the junction contained 6 bases not matched to a gene. The CDR3 contains 15 residues. Per the germline V gene, CDR1 is LGHDT and CDR2 is YNNKEL (reference sequence). The Seattle patients, enrolled during active infection, were followed longitudinally. The sample originates from a study of blood T cell repertoires in COVID-19. Study-wide context: The study drew acute and convalescent COVID-19 samples from the United States, Italy and Spain.

The sequenced material came from peripheral blood. The receptor was derived from a man aged 60-69 years with COVID-19, enrolled during active disease. The rearrangement joins TRBV3-1 (or the pseudogene TRBV3-2) to TRBJ2-1; the match to TRBD1 covers 9 bases. The CDR3 region is CASSHAGTGFNEQFF. The CDR3 DNA sequence: TGTGCCAGCAGCCACGCCGGGACAGGGTTCAATGAGCAGTTCTTC.